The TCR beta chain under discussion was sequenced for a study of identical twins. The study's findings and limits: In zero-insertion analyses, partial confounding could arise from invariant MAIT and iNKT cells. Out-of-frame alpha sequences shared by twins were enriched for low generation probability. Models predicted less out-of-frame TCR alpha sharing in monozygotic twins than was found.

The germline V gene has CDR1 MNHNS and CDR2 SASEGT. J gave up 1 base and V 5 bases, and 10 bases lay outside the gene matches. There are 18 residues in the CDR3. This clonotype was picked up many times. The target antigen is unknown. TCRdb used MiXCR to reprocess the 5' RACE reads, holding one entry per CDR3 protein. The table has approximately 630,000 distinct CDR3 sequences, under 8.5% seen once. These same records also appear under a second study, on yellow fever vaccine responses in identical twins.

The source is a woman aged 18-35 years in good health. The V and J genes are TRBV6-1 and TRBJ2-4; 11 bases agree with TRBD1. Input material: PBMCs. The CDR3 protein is CASSPPGQGAPAKNIQYF. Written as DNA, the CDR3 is TGTGCCAGCAGTCCCCCCGGACAGGGGGCCCCGGCCAAAAACATTCAGTACTTC.